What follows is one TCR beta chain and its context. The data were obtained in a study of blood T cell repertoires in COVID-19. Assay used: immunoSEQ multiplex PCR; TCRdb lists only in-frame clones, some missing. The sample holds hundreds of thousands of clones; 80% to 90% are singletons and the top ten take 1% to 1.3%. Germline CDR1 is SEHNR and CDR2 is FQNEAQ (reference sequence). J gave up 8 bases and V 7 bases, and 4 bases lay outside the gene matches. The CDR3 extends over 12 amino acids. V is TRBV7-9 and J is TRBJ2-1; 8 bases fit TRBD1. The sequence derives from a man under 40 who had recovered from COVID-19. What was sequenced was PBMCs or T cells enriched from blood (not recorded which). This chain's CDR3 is CASINRGDEQFF. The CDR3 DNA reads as TGTGCCAGCATCAACAGGGGGGATGAGCAGTTCTTC.